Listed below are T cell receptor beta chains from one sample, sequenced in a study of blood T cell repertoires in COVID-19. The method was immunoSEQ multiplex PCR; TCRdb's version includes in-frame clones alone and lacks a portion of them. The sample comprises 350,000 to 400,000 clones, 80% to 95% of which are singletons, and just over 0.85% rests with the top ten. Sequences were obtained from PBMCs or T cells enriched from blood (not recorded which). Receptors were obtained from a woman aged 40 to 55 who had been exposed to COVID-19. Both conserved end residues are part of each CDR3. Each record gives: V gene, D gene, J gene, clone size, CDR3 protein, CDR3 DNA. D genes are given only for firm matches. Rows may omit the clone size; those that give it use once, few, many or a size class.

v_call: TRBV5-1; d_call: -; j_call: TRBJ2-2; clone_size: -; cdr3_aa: CASSLAGKENTGELFF; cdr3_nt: TGCGCCAGCAGCTTGGCGGGGAAGGAGAACACCGGGGAGCTGTTTTTT
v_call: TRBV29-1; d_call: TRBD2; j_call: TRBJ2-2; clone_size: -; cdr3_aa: CSALRAGGLTGELFF; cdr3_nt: TGCAGCGCGCTTCGGGCGGGGGGCCTGACCGGGGAGCTGTTTTTT
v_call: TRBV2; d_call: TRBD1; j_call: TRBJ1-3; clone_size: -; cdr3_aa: CAILQQGAAGNTIYF; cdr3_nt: TGTGCCATCCTCCAACAGGGGGCGGCGGGAAACACCATATATTTT
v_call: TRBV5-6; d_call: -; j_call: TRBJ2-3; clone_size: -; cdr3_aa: CASSFTGIRDTQYF; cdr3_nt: TGTGCCAGCAGCTTCACGGGGATCAGAGATACGCAGTATTTT
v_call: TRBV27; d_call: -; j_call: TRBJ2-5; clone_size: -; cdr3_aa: CASSRPGPGETQYF; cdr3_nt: TGTGCCAGCAGCCGGCCAGGTCCTGGGGAGACCCAGTACTTC
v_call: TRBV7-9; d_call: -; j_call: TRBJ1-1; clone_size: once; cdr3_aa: CASSPRGGGNTEAFF; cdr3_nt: TGTGCCAGCAGCCCCCGGGGAGGGGGGAACACTGAAGCTTTCTTT
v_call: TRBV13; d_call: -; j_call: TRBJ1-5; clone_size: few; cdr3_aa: CASSLAGNQPQHF; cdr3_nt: TGTGCCAGCAGCTTAGCCGGGAATCAGCCCCAGCATTTT
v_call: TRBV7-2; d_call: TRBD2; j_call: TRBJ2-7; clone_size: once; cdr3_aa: CASSSTPGLAVAYEQYF; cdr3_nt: TGTGCCAGCAGCTCGACTCCGGGACTAGCGGTAGCCTACGAGCAGTACTTC
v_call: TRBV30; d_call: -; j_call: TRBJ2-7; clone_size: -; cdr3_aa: CAWSTDIQRAYEQYF; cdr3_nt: TGTGCCTGGAGCACGGATATACAGAGAGCCTACGAGCAGTACTTC
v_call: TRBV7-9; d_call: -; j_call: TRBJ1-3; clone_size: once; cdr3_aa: CASSPPSGGGGNTIYF; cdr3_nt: TGTGCCAGCAGCCCCCCATCGGGCGGAGGCGGAAACACCATATATTTT
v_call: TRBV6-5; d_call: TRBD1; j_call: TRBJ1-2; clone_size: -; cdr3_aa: CASSSPGQGYGYTF; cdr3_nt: TGTGCCAGCAGTTCCCCCGGACAGGGTTATGGCTACACCTTC
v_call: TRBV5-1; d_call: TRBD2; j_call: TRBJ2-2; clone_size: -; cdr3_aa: CASSLGTSSNTGELFF; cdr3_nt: TGCGCCAGCAGCTTGGGGACTAGCTCGAACACCGGGGAGCTGTTTTTT
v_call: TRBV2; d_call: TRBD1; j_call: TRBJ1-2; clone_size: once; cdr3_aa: CASSQGTGNYGYTF; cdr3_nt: TGTGCCAGCAGTCAAGGGACAGGGAACTATGGCTACACCTTC
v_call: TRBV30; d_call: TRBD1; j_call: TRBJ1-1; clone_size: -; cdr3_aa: CAWSTDRGRGGFF; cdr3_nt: TGTGCCTGGAGCACGGACAGGGGGCGGGGAGGTTTCTTT
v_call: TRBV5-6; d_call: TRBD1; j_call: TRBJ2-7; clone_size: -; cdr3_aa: CASSLSGTGIYEQYF; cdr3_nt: TGTGCCAGCAGCTTGTCGGGGACAGGGATCTACGAGCAGTACTTC
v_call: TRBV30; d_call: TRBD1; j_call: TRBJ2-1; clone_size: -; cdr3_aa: CAWRGGQVAYNEQFF; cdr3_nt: TGTGCCTGGAGGGGGGGACAGGTCGCGTACAATGAGCAGTTCTTC
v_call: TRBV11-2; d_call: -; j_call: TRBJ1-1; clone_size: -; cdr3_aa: CASSSRGNTEAFF; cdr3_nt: TGTGCCAGCAGCTCCCGGGGGAACACTGAAGCTTTCTTT
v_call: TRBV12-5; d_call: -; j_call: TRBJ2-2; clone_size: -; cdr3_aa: CASGIGGTGELFF; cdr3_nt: TGTGCTAGTGGCATAGGGGGAACCGGGGAGCTGTTTTTT
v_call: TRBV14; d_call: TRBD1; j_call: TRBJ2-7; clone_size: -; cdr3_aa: CASSQGQGARYEQYF; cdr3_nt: TGTGCCAGCAGCCAAGGACAGGGGGCTAGGTACGAGCAGTACTTC
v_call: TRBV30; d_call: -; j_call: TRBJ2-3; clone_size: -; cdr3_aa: CAWSPGGNTDTQYF; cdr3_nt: TGTGCCTGGAGCCCCGGGGGTAACACAGATACGCAGTATTTT
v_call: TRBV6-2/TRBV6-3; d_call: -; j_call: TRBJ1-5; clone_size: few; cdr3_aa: CASSAMTQGPQHF; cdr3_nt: TGTGCCAGCAGTGCCATGACTCAGGGGCCCCAGCATTTT